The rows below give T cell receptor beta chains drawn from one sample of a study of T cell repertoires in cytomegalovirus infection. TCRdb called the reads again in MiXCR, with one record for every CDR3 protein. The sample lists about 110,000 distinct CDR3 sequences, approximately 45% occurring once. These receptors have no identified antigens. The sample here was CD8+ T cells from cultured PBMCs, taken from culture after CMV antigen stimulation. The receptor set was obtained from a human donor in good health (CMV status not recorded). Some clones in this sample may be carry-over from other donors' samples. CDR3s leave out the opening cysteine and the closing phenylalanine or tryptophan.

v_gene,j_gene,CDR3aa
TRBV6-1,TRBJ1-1,ASSPWTANTEAF
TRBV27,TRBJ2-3,ASRVTDTQY
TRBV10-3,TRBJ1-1,ATVDTNTEAF
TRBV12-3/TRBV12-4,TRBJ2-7,ASSRGLAGAYEQY
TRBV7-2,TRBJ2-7,ASSLAFGYEQY
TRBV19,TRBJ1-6,ASSIDSGRWNSPLH
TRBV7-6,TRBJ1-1,ASSGEMNTEAF
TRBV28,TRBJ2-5,ASSIVETQY
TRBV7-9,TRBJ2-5,ASSRTRGNETQY
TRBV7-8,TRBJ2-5,ASSPQGETQY
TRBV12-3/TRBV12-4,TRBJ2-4,ASHVGGAGNKNIQY
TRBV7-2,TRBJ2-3,ASSPLVGDTQY
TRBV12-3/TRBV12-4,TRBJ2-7,ASSLGGPFGEQY
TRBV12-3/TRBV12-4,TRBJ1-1,ASSLGTLNTEAF
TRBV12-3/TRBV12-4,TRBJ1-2,ASSFGNYGYT
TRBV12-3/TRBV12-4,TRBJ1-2,ASSLEEGQSYYGYT
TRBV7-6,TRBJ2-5,ASSLEGEDQETQY
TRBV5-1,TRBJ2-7,ASSSEGRARYEQY
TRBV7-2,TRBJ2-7,ASSRDYEQY
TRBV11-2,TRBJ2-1,ASGGQENEQF
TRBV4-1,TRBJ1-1,ASSQDKEENTEAF
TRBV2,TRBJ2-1,ASSDIAGGRDEQF
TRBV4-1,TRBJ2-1,ASSDAVGGDNEQF
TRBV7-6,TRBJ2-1,ASSLEAGGFNEQF
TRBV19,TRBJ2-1,ASSIGAVPQF
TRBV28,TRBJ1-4,ASSLGLGSWTNEKLF
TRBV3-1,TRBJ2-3,ASSLVFGTGEIGAQY
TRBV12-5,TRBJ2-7,ASGLDREQY
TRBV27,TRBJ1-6,ASSLSMESTAPVYFSPLH